This TCR beta chain stems from a study of blood T cells in healthy people across ages. Through a sample-barcoded 5' primer and a J-beta primer mix, a second PCR was run for roughly 6 to 11 cycles. TCRdb reprocessed the 5' RACE reads with MiXCR, giving one entry per CDR3 protein. The table shows around 970,000 distinct CDR3 sequences, with 51% occurring only once. The ends were cut back, 4 bases at V and 0 bases at J, with 18 bases in the middle. CDR1 and CDR2 from the germline V gene are SGHAT and FQNNGV. The CDR3 is 17 residues long. The chain carries TRBV11-2 and TRBJ2-5; D possibly uses TRBD1 or TRBD2 (5 bases each). The clonotype originates from a woman aged 55-69 years in good health. The source material was blood. CDR3 residues: CASSSGLAWRYQETQYF. The CDR3 bases are TGTGCCAGCAGCTCGGGGCTAGCCTGGAGGTACCAAGAGACCCAGTACTTC.